Sequencing of this T cell receptor (beta chain) was carried out in a study of Graves' ophthalmopathy and Graves' hyperthyroidism (dated 2018 in TCRdb). With regard to the full study: Peripheral blood was collected at initial diagnosis, before any treatment. Once sampling was done, hyperthyroidism patients were given methimazole at a starting dose of 30 mg daily, while ophthalmopathy patients were given high-dose intravenous methylprednisolone. In total, approximately 140 blood samples were TCR-sequenced: some 43 ophthalmopathy, around 75 hyperthyroidism and about 17 hyperthyroidism-to-ophthalmopathy patients. The roughly 90 discovery patients were divided at random into training and test sets in a 7:3 ratio. An independent validation cohort comprised some 18 hyperthyroidism patients and about 16 patients who later progressed from hyperthyroidism to ophthalmopathy. In about six hyperthyroidism patients, T-cell repertoires of thyroid tissue and blood were compared. The study used TCR beta repertoire signatures to distinguish Graves' ophthalmopathy from Graves' hyperthyroidism and to predict progression to ophthalmopathy. To explore V-J signatures distinguishing ophthalmopathy from hyperthyroidism, a discovery set of more than 95 patients (roughly 45 ophthalmopathy, 57 stable hyperthyroidism) was enrolled. Overall study results and their limits: No statistical method was used to set the sample size in advance, and the investigators knew which group each participant was assigned to. Most expanded thyroid clonotypes with frequency above 0.001 were also detected in blood, suggesting blood repertoires may reflect the thyroid immune response. Ophthalmopathy was separated from stable hyperthyroidism by the 13-signature model with roughly 87% sensitivity and roughly 83% specificity in cross-validation and with 80%/75% in the test set. In validation, the model predicted ophthalmopathy progression with about 64% sensitivity and approximately 78% specificity; roughly 11 predicted patients were CT-confirmed with GO in a median of about 7.1 months.

Patients with ophthalmopathy had moderately to severely active disease, with a Clinical Activity Score of 3 or more, a NOSPECS grade of 4 or more, and a disease duration of less than 3 months. Patients with other autoimmune diseases, uncontrolled infections, pregnancy or lactation were excluded from the study. Diagnosis relied on clinical symptoms, serum thyroxine, TRAb, thyroid ultrasound and orbital computed tomography. Ficoll-Paque density gradient centrifugation was used to isolate PBMCs from approximately 10 ml of fresh peripheral blood. Total RNA was extracted using Trizol reagent, and RNA quality was checked on an Agilent 2100 Bioanalyzer. CDR1 and CDR2, per the germline V gene, are SGHTA and FQGNSA. From the cysteine through the phenylalanine, the CDR3 covers 15 amino acids. CDR3 DNA is the only sequence kept; it has 45 bases, read in frame from the first base. V sheds 0 bases and J sheds 1 base, leaving 9 bases between their ends.

TCR beta CDR3 regions were amplified from RNA transcripts for repertoire sequencing. The first round was an RT-PCR using HTBI primers with the Qiagen OneStep RT-PCR kit, and this first round was followed by a second-round multiplex PCR, then size selection and purification. Libraries were sequenced on an Illumina HiSeq2000 using paired-end 100 bp reads. Regarding the original processing steps: Reads were processed with SOAPnuke, discarding reads with adapters, uncalled bases, mean Phred below 15, or no exact constant-primer or identifier match. COPE v1.2.5 was used to merge the high-quality paired reads. Each unique nucleotide sequence was defined as a clonotype, and clonotypes were aligned to IMGT TRB V, D and J references with MiTCR v1.1. Analysis was restricted to V-J combinations with a frequency above 0.0001, which covered roughly 99% of repertoires. For each V-J combination, a TCR clonal expansion and chaos score was defined as the ratio of F50 clonal expansion to chaos observed in the TCRdist matrix. Welch's t-statistics and random forest were used to narrow the features down to around twelve V-J combinations, which were then fed into a naive Bayes classifier. The Morisita-Horn index was used to measure how similar the thyroid and blood repertoires were. Starting from the raw public reads, TCRdb applied fastp trimming at Q25, assembled clones with MiXCR and retained in-frame beta chains. Every CDR3 protein is listed once, alongside the most common genes and DNA of its rows. The V and J calls and clone size are TCRdb's, not the authors'. The sample data list about 410,000 distinct CDR3 sequences, and approximately 20% of these were observed just once. 1.6% of the sample belongs to the ten largest clones.

In the case of this clonotype: The antigen it binds to is not known. No clone much larger than this one lies a single base away; base qualities are absent.

The sequenced material came from peripheral blood. In this chain, TRBV7-2 is recombined with TRBJ2-5; the D gene is not confidently resolved. The source is a woman aged 18-29 years with Graves' ophthalmopathy. Donor details come from another sample of the same person, matched by shared clones. The CDR3 region: CASSLAAAGQETQYF. The nucleotides read TGTGCCAGCAGCTTAGCGGCGGCAGGCCAAGAGACCCAGTACTTC.